Below are 4 T cell receptor beta chains sequenced from a single sample in a study of blood T cell repertoires in COVID-19. Produced via immunoSEQ multiplex PCR; TCRdb's table is partial and in-frame only. The data show approximately 38,000 clones, around 85% seen once. Sequenced: peripheral blood. These receptors were obtained from a human donor with acute or convalescent COVID-19. The donor label of this sample is uncertain.

The table lists this clone with a few counts. V gene TRBV11-2 combines with J gene TRBJ2-5; 9 bases line up with TRBD1. This CDR3 region has 14 residues. J was trimmed by 6 bases and V by 4 bases; bases with no gene match: 6. Germline CDR1 SGHAT, CDR2 FQNNGV. The CDR3 DNA follows: TGTGCCAGCAGCTCCAACAGGGGGCGGCAGACCCAGTACTTC. Translating gives CASSSNRGRQTQYF.

The genes are TRBV11-2 and TRBJ1-2; no clear D. CDR3 length: 15 residues. Germline V gene data show CDR1 as SGHAT and CDR2 as FQNNGV. The V and J ends lost 0 bases and 4 bases respectively, with 12 bases between them. The CDR3 loop reads CASSLDEGLSYGYTF. The CDR3 nucleotides are TGTGCCAGCAGCTTAGATGAGGGTCTTAGCTATGGCTACACCTTC. Supplemented by reference TRBV11-2 and TRBJ1-2, the full variable domain reads EAGVAQSPRYKIIEKRQSVAFWCNPISGHATLYWYQQILGQGPKLLIQFQNNGVVDDSQLPKDRFSAERLKGVDSTLKIQPAKLEDSAVYLCASSLDEGLSYGYTFGSGTRLTVV.

For the CDR3, the DNA is TGTGCCAGCAGCTTGGAGTGGGGCGCGGTGGGCAATGAGCAGTTCTTC. It codes for CASSLEWGAVGNEQFF. The chain links TRBV9 to TRBJ2-1, with a weak D call TRBD1 (5 bases). There are 16 residues in the CDR3. Trimming shortened V by 4 bases and J by 6 bases, and 20 bases separated the two germline ends. Per the germline V gene, CDR1 is SGDLS and CDR2 is YYNGEE.

V and J are TRBV10-3 and TRBJ2-5; D not resolved. Germline V lookup: CDR1 ENHRY, CDR2 SYGVKD. The V end was cut by 8 bases, the J end by 1 base, with 11 bases between. The CDR3 is 13 residues long. The CDR3 spells CAISGSTQETQYF. DNA of the CDR3: TGTGCCATCTCCGGGTCCACCCAAGAGACCCAGTACTTC.